This T cell receptor beta chain is drawn from a study of cytomegalovirus exposure and HLA in healthy donors. Whole-study findings and limits: It is likely that the observed cluster of highly shared sequence variants was a sequencing artifact.

This CDR3 contains 15 residues. CDR1 SGHTA and CDR2 FQGTGA come from the germline V gene. Trimming removed 3 bases from V and 3 bases from J; junction bases left unmatched: 7. Turning to this clone: Its antigen is unidentified.

The PCR had 60 Vbeta and 13 Jbeta primers. TCRdb's copy holds only in-frame clones and misses some; the assay was immunoSEQ multiplex PCR. The sample has 110,000 or so clones; over 65% are singletons. The clonotype originates from a middle-aged woman in good health and CMV-seropositive. The sequenced material came from PBMCs. The chain has TRBV7-3 and TRBJ2-7, with 8 bases lining up with TRBD1. DNA for the CDR3: TGTGCCAGCAGCTTGCAGTCAGGGGGCCTCTACGAGCAGTACTTC. Translating it yields CASSLQSGGLYEQYF.